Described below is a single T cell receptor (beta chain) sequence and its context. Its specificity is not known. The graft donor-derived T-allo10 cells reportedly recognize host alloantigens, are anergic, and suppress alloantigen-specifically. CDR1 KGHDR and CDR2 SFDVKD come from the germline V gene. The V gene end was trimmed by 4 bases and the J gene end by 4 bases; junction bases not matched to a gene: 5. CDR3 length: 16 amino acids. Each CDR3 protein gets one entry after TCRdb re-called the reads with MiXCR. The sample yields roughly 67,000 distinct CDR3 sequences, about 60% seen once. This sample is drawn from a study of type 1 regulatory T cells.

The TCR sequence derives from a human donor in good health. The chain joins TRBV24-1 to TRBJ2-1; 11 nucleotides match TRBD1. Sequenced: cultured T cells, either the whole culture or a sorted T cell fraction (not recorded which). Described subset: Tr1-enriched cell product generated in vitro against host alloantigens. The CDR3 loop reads CATSEPGQGVYNEQFF. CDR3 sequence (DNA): TGTGCCACCAGTGAACCGGGACAGGGGGTATACAATGAGCAGTTCTTC.